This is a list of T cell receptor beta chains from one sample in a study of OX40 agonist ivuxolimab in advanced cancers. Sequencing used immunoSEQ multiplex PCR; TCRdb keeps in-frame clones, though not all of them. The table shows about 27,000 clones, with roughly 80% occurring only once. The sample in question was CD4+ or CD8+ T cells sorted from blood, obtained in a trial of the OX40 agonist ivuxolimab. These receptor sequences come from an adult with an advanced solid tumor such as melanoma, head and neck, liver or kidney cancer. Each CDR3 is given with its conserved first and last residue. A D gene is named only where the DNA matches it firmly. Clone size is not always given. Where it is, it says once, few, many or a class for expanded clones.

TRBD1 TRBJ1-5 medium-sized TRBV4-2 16 TGTGCCAGCAGCCAGACAGGGGGCGGAGGCAATCAGCCCCAGCATTTT CASSQTGGGGNQPQHF
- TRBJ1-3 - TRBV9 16 TGTGCCAGCAGCCCTCTCGTGTCTAATACTGGAAACACCATATATTTT CASSPLVSNTGNTIYF
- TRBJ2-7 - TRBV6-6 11 TGTGCCAGCAATCTACAGGGAATCGAGTACTTC CASNLQGIEYF
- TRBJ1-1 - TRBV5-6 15 TGTGCCAGCAGCTTGGGGGGGTTCATGAACACTGAAGCTTTCTTT CASSLGGFMNTEAFF
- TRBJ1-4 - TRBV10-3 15 TGTGCCACGACCCAACAGGGAACAACTAATGAAAAACTGTTTTTT CATTQQGTTNEKLFF
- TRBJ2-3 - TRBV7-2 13 TGTGCCAGCAGCTTTAACCCTGCAGATACGCAGTATTTT CASSFNPADTQYF
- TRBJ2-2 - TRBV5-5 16 TGTGCCAGCAGCTTGGCGTGGACGATGAACACCGGGGAGCTGTTTTTT CASSLAWTMNTGELFF
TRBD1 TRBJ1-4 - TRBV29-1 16 TGCAGCGTTGAAGTTCCCTGGACAGGGCCGGGTGAAAAACTGTTTTTT CSVEVPWTGPGEKLFF
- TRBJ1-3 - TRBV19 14 TGTGCCAGTAGTATAGATCTCTCTGGAAACACCATATATTTT CASSIDLSGNTIYF
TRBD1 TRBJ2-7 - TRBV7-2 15 TGTGCCAGCAGCTTACGACAGGGATTTACCTACGAGCAGTACTTC CASSLRQGFTYEQYF
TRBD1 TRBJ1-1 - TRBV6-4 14 TGTGCCAGCAGCCCTACAGGGGGCTTGGATGAAGCTTTCTTT CASSPTGGLDEAFF
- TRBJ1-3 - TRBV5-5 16 TGTGCCAGCAGCTTTGCACAGCCAAACTCTGGAAACACCATATATTTT CASSFAQPNSGNTIYF
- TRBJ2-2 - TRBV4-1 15 TGCGCCAGCGCGGTCGCGGGACAGAACACCGGGGAGCTGTTTTTT CASAVAGQNTGELFF
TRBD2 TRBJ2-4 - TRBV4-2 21 TGTGCCAGCAGCCAAGATCCGAAACGGCTAGCGGGGGGGCTAGCCAAAAACATTCAGTACTTC CASSQDPKRLAGGLAKNIQYF
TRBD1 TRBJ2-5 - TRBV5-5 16 TGTGCCAGCAGCTTGGTGTGGACAGGGGGCGGCGAGACCCAGTACTTC CASSLVWTGGGETQYF
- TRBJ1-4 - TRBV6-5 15 TGTGCCAGCAGTTACCTCCGAGGGTTGGATGAAAAACTGTTTTTT CASSYLRGLDEKLFF
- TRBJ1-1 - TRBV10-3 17 TGTGCCATCACCCAGTTTGCCCAGGGCAGCACGAACACTGAAGCTTTCTTT CAITQFAQGSTNTEAFF
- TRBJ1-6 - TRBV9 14 TGTGCCAGCGGTCCGGGACGGAATAATTCACCCCTCCACTTT CASGPGRNNSPLHF
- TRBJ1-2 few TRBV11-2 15 TGTGCCAGCAGCTTAGCGGCCAGGGCTAACTATGGCTACACCTTC CASSLAARANYGYTF
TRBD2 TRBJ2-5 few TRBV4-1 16 TGCGCCAGCAGCCAAGCACCCAGCGGGGGGGCAGAGACCCAGTACTTC CASSQAPSGGAETQYF
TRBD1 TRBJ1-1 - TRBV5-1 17 TGCGCCAGCAGCTTGGATGGGTTCGGACAGGGGAACACTGAAGCTTTCTTT CASSLDGFGQGNTEAFF
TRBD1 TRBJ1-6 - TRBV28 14 TGTGCCAGCACAGGGGGTATCTATAATTCACCCCTCCACTTT CASTGGIYNSPLHF
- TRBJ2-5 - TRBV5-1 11 TGCGCCAGCAGCTACCAAGAGACCCAGTACTTC CASSYQETQYF
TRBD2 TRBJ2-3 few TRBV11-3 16 TGTGCCAGCAGCTTCGGGGCAGGGAGGGCCACAGATACGCAGTATTTT CASSFGAGRATDTQYF
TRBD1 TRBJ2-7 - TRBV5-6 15 TGTGCCAGCAGCAGCGCGCAGGGGGTTTACTACGAGCAGTACTTC CASSSAQGVYYEQYF
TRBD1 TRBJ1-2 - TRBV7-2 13 TGTGCCAGCAGCTCCCAGGGGGTGGGTGGCTACACCTTC CASSSQGVGGYTF
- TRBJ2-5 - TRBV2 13 TGTGCCAGCAAATGGAAGGCAGGGGAGACCCAGTACTTC CASKWKAGETQYF
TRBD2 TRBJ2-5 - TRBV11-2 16 TGTGCCAGCAGCGAGGGGACTAGCGGGGGGGCAAAGACCCAGTACTTC CASSEGTSGGAKTQYF
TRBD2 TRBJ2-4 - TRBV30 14 TGTGCCTGGAGCGTCACCGGGGGGGGAAACATTCAGTACTTC CAWSVTGGGNIQYF
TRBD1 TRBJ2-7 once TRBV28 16 TGTGCCAGCAGTTTCCCCCGGACAGGCAGAACCTACGAGCAGTACTTC CASSFPRTGRTYEQYF
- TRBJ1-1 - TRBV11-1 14 TGTGCCAGCAGCTTACTAGGGATGAACACTGAGGCTTTCTTT CASSLLGMNTEAFF
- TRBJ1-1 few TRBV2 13 TGTGCCAGCAGTATCGAGGTATCTACTGAAGCTTTCTTT CASSIEVSTEAFF
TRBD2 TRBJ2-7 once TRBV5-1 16 TGCGCCAGCAGCCTCGATAGCGGGGGGCCAGTCTACGAGCAGTACTTC CASSLDSGGPVYEQYF
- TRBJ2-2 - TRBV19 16 TGTGCCAGTAGTATCCTATGGCAGGGGAGCACCGGGGAGCTGTTTTTT CASSILWQGSTGELFF